This T cell receptor beta chain was sequenced for a study of post-analysis software for immune sequencing data. Study-wide points: With F measure, samples from one preparation batch clustered together strongly. Normalized Chao1 diversity in multiple sclerosis patients fell significantly below that of controls. Relative to controls, patients had five TRBV segments at higher frequency, with TRBV5-6, TRBV5-1 and TRBV20-1 among these.

This clonotype was recorded only once. As yet, its antigen is unknown. The CDR3 spans 15 residues. Trimming took 0 bases from V and 4 from J, leaving 12 bases between them. Germline V CDR1 and CDR2: MNHEY, SVGAGI. Unique molecular identifiers had been added to the TCR beta cDNA libraries. Researchers reported roughly 0.5 million cDNA molecules coming from approximately 1 to 10 million T cells. From the PCR reads, TCRdb called clonotypes with MiXCR, one entry per CDR3 protein. The sample lists 650,000 to 900,000 distinct CDR3 sequences; about 43% were seen once. This receptor was identified in a girl under 18 with multiple sclerosis. The chain combines TRBV6-5 with TRBJ1-2; D uncertain. The sequenced material came from blood. DNA of the CDR3: TGTGCCAGCAGTTACTCGAGGCAGCTATCCTATGGCTACACCTTC. It yields the protein CASSYSRQLSYGYTF.